Following are 25 T cell receptor beta chains from one sample sequenced in a study of CD8+ T cells in alopecia areata. Sequencing relied on a cDNA template that was reverse transcribed from extracted RNA. Assay used: immunoSEQ multiplex PCR; TCRdb lists only in-frame clones, some missing. The top ten clones hold more than 15% of a sample with about 130,000 clones, 54% of them seen once. Described treatment: oral pan-JAK inhibitor, 5-10 mg twice daily. The sample consisted of CD8+ T cells sorted from blood, taken at week 4, from a patient treated with tofacitinib. The receptors come from a human donor with alopecia areata.

Notes on this clone: The same CDR3 arises from other DNA sequences in this sample as well. The chain uses TRBV5-1 and TRBJ2-7; D unclear. Trimming took 0 bases from V and 0 from J, leaving 7 bases between them. The CDR3 loop spans 14 amino acids. The germline CDR1 and CDR2 sequences are SGHRS and YFSETQ. CDR3 DNA sequence: TGCGCCAGCAGCTTGGATGGCAGCTCCTACGAGCAGTACTTC. It yields the protein CASSLDGSSYEQYF.

The chain employs TRBV29-1 and TRBJ2-3; D is tentatively TRBD1 or TRBD2 (7 bases each). Germline V gene sequence: CDR1 SQVTM, CDR2 ANQGSEA. V was shortened by 3 bases and J by 3 bases, with 16 bases between the two germline ends. This CDR3 is built from 15 residues. DNA of the CDR3: TGCAGCGTTGAGCCCCAGGGGGGGGAAACAGATACGCAGTATTTT. Protein sequence: CSVEPQGGETDTQYF.

The CDR3 protein is CASSQVENSLYGYTF. In DNA form, the CDR3 reads TGCGCCAGCAGCCAAGTGGAAAACAGCCTCTATGGCTACACCTTC. The rearrangement uses TRBV4-3 and TRBJ1-2; D not resolved. The CDR3 covers 15 residues. V lost 1 base, J lost 4 bases, and 13 bases lay in between. CDR1 and CDR2 from the germline V gene are LGHNA and YSLEER.

This clone turned up a few times. The rearrangement joins TRBV29-1 to TRBJ2-7, with TRBD2 matching over 7 bases. The CDR3 is 12 amino acids. Germline CDR1 and CDR2: SQVTM and ANQGSEA. V shed 4 bases and J 7 bases; nucleotides not matched to a gene: 7. The CDR3 sequence is CSVVGLPGEQYF. CDR3 DNA: TGCAGCGTTGTGGGACTACCTGGGGAGCAGTACTTC.

The chain uses TRBV30 and TRBJ1-4; no reliable D call. The CDR3 sequence is 13 residues long. Germline loops: CDR1 GTSNPN, CDR2 SVGIG (reference sequence). The V gene lost 8 bases and the J gene lost 0 bases, with 10 bases spanning the gap. This CDR3 reads CAGQIATNEKLFF. CDR3 bases: TGTGCCGGGCAGATTGCAACTAATGAAAAACTGTTTTTT.

The chain has TRBV5-1 and TRBJ2-1, with TRBD2 matching 13 bases. The germline CDR1 and CDR2 sequences are SGHRS and YFSETQ. Germline trimming cut 5 bases from V and 3 bases from J; bases unmatched to any gene: 2. The CDR3 covers 15 residues. DNA of the CDR3: TGCGCCAGCAGATGGACTAGCGGGAGCTACAATGAGCAGTTCTTC. Encoded protein: CASRWTSGSYNEQFF.

The chain has TRBV7-9 and TRBJ1-5; no firm D call. The V and J ends lost 5 bases and 7 bases respectively, with 9 bases between them. CDR1 is SEHNR and CDR2 is FQNEAQ in the germline V gene (reference sequence). The CDR3 spans 12 residues. This CDR3 is CASSPSGQPQHF. The CDR3 DNA sequence: TGTGCCAGCAGCCCCTCCGGACAGCCCCAGCATTTT.

This clone was detected once. V usage is TRBV9 and J usage is TRBJ2-3, with unresolved D. The CDR3 sequence is 12 residues long. Trimming removed 0 bases from V and 5 bases from J, with 4 bases in between. Germline CDR1 and CDR2: SGDLS and YYNGEE. The CDR3 nucleotides read TGTGCCAGCAGCGTAGATCTAGATACGCAGTATTTT. Protein: CASSVDLDTQYF.

This chain links TRBV4-1 with TRBJ1-1; TRBD1 agrees at 8 bases. The CDR3 extends over 12 amino acids. V shed 4 bases and J 9 bases; nucleotides not matched to a gene: 4. Germline V lookup: CDR1 MGHRA, CDR2 YSYEKL. The chain's CDR3 is CASSLGQDKAFF. The CDR3 nucleotides are TGCGCCAGCAGCCTGGGACAGGATAAAGCTTTCTTT.

J is TRBJ2-7 and V is TRBV5-8, with D uncertain. This CDR3 is built from 15 residues. CDR1 is SGHTS, CDR2 YDEGEE, per germline. V was clipped by 0 bases and J by 3 bases, with 13 bases between them. CDR3 DNA sequence: TGTGCCAGCAGCTTGGTTCCCCTATCCTTCTACGAGCAGTACTTC. Amino acids: CASSLVPLSFYEQYF.

The J gene is TRBJ2-7, the V gene TRBV5-6; D might be TRBD1 (5 bases). From germline, CDR1 is SGHDT and CDR2 YYEEEE. The CDR3 loop spans 15 amino acids. Trimming pared 4 bases from V and 2 bases from J, leaving 16 bases between. CDR3 region: CASSDGLGRTYEQYF. CDR3 in DNA: TGTGCCAGCAGCGACGGTCTGGGGCGGACCTACGAGCAGTACTTC.

This clone showed up just a few times. CDR3 amino acids: CASSFDSYEQYF. DNA for the CDR3: TGTGCCAGCAGTTTCGACAGTTACGAGCAGTACTTC. This chain uses TRBV6-5 with TRBJ2-7; a weak D match, TRBD1 (5 bases). The CDR3 extends over 12 amino acids. V gave up 4 bases and J gave up 4 bases, with 8 bases separating them. Per germline, CDR1 MNHEY and CDR2 SVGAGI.

The chain joins TRBV14 to TRBJ2-5, with a possible D match to TRBD2 (7 bases). The CDR3 has 13 amino acids. CDR1 SGHDN and CDR2 FVKESK come from the germline V gene. Trimming cost V 4 bases and J 4 bases, with 10 bases left between them. CDR3 region: CASSPRGAETQYF. The CDR3 region has the DNA TGTGCCAGCAGCCCCCGGGGGGCAGAGACCCAGTACTTC.

The gene calls are TRBV15 and TRBJ2-7, with 9 bases that match TRBD1. This CDR3 comprises 14 residues. Germline CDR1 reads LNHNV; CDR2 reads YYDKDF (reference sequence). V dropped 9 bases and J dropped 4; count of bases not matched to a gene: 10. This chain's CDR3 is CATSPGQGPYEQYF. CDR3 DNA sequence: TGTGCCACAAGTCCGGGACAGGGACCATACGAGCAGTACTTC.

V and J are TRBV29-1 and TRBJ2-1; 11 nucleotides align to TRBD2. Per germline, CDR1 SQVTM and CDR2 ANQGSEA. J lost 0 bases, V lost 4 bases, and 8 bases had no gene match. This CDR3 region has 17 residues. In nucleotides, the CDR3 is TGCAGCGTTGGAGCAACTACTAGCGGGGGCTCCTACAATGAGCAGTTCTTC. Translation gives CSVGATTSGGSYNEQFF.

This clone was seen just once. This sequence joins TRBV5-3 and TRBJ2-1; D is perhaps TRBD1 (5 bases). TRBV5-3 is an ORF for which the function is uncertain. Trimming removed 0 bases at V and 4 bases at J, with 11 bases between. The CDR3 is 15 amino acids. The CDR3 region has the DNA TGTGCCAGAAGCTTGGGAAGGGGATCTTACAATGAGCAGTTCTTC. Encoded protein: CARSLGRGSYNEQFF.

V and J are TRBV27 and TRBJ1-2, with 9 bases fitting TRBD1. V lost 5 bases and J lost 4; bases outside the gene matches: 17. Germline V gives CDR1 MNHEY, CDR2 SMNVEV (reference sequence). The CDR3 covers 18 residues. DNA of the CDR3: TGTGCCAGCAGTCCCCTGTCCCGGGACAGGGTTCGGGGCTATGGCTACACCTTC. Encoded protein: CASSPLSRDRVRGYGYTF.

This sequence joins TRBV4-1 and TRBJ2-5; 7 bases fit TRBD1. There are 14 residues in the CDR3. In germline, CDR1 is MGHRA, CDR2 YSYEKL. J gave up 5 bases and V 7 bases, and 10 bases lay outside the gene matches. CDR3 in amino acids: CASKAIGGRETQYF. The CDR3 nucleotides read TGCGCCAGCAAAGCAATAGGGGGCCGGGAGACCCAGTACTTC.

The chain employs TRBV29-1 and TRBJ2-1; no definite D call. V was cut by 0 bases and J by 12 bases, with 15 bases left in between. This CDR3 spans 13 amino acids. Looked up from germline, CDR1 is SQVTM and CDR2 is ANQGSEA. The DNA of the CDR3 is TGCAGCGTTGAAGATCTGGGCCCAGATACGCAGTTCTTC. It specifies CSVEDLGPDTQFF.

The chain recombines TRBV7-9 with TRBJ1-4; possible D gene TRBD1, 6 bases. Germline lookup yields CDR1 SEHNR and CDR2 FQNEAQ (reference sequence). Trimming shortened V by 2 bases and J by 6 bases, and 13 bases separated the two germline ends. This CDR3 is 15 amino acids long. The CDR3 is CASSLTGTPYEKLFF. The CDR3 DNA follows: TGTGCCAGCAGCTTAACCGGGACACCTTATGAAAAACTGTTTTTT.

This clone was observed a handful of times. The rearrangement uses TRBV23-1 and TRBJ2-6; the match to TRBD1 covers 7 bases. TRBV23-1 is filed as an ORF, its function uncertain. The CDR3 has 16 amino acids. V lost 6 bases to trimming and J lost 1 base; unmatched junction nucleotides: 6. The CDR3 nucleotides are TGCGCCAGCAGACCTACAGGGGCTTCTGGGGCCAACGTCCTGACTTTC. It codes for CASRPTGASGANVLTF.

The V call is TRBV29-1, the J call TRBJ2-1; D may match TRBD1 or TRBD2 (5 bases each). V was pared by 3 bases and J by 8 bases, with 11 bases between. The CDR3 sequence is 12 residues long. Germline values: CDR1 SQVTM, CDR2 ANQGSEA. As DNA, the CDR3 is TGCAGCGTTGAGGGGGAAAAATATGAGCAGTTCTTC. It yields the protein CSVEGEKYEQFF.

The CDR3 region has the DNA TGTGCCATCAGTGAGTCGGGGGGCGCTCGCACAGATACGCAGTATTTT. Translating it yields CAISESGGARTDTQYF. The rearrangement uses TRBV10-3 and TRBJ2-3; D assignment may be TRBD1 or TRBD2 (6 bases each). Trimming shortened V by 0 bases and J by 1 base, and 11 bases separated the two germline ends. The CDR3 consists of 16 residues. Germline V gene lookup returns CDR1 ENHRY and CDR2 SYGVKD.

V is TRBV27 and J is TRBJ1-5, with 8 bases that match TRBD1. The V gene's germline CDR1 is MNHEY and CDR2 SMNVEV (reference sequence). The CDR3 spans 12 residues. V gave up 6 bases and J gave up 16 bases; unmatched junction bases: 11. In nucleotides, the CDR3 is TGTGCCAGCAGCTCCCCGGGGACAGGCCTACATTTT. It translates to CASSSPGTGLHF.

This clone was seen only a few times. This rearrangement joins TRBV29-1 to TRBJ2-1; a weak D match, TRBD1 (5 bases). This CDR3 is built from 13 residues. Per germline, CDR1 SQVTM and CDR2 ANQGSEA. V dropped 4 bases and J dropped 6 bases, with 13 bases sitting between them. CDR3 DNA sequence: TGCAGCGTTGTCAGGGAACCCACCAATGAGCAGTTCTTC. Protein sequence: CSVVREPTNEQFF.